A selection of T cell receptor beta chains follows, all from one sample in a study of blood T cells in healthy people across ages. TCRdb called the 5' RACE reads again in MiXCR, with one record for every CDR3 protein. The sample lists fewer than 2,000,000 distinct CDR3 sequences, roughly 43% occurring once. Sequencing was done on a sample of blood. These receptors were collected from a human donor in good health. CDR3s include the opening cysteine and the closing phenylalanine or tryptophan. Each record gives: CDR3 DNA, CDR3 protein, D gene, clone size, J gene, V gene. A D gene is named only where the DNA matches it firmly. A row's size may be missing; if present it is once, few, many or a size class.

DNA: TGTGCCAGCAGCCCGCAGGGACTCCCGGGGAATGAGCAGTTCTTC
CDR3: CASSPQGLPGNEQFF
D: -
size: -
J: TRBJ2-1
V: TRBV7-9

DNA: TGCAGCGTGAAGCGGGCCCTCACAGATACGCAGTATTTT
CDR3: CSVKRALTDTQYF
D: -
size: few
J: TRBJ2-3
V: TRBV29-1

DNA: TGTGCCAGCAGCGTAGTCAGGGCGGGTGAAGCTTTCTTT
CDR3: CASSVVRAGEAFF
D: -
size: -
J: TRBJ1-1
V: TRBV9

DNA: TGTGCCACCAGTGCCCGCGGGGTGGGCAATGAGCAGTTCTTC
CDR3: CATSARGVGNEQFF
D: -
size: few
J: TRBJ2-1
V: TRBV24-1

DNA: TGTGCCAGCAGCTTGGAACAGGGGGGGAATCAGCCCCAGCATTTT
CDR3: CASSLEQGGNQPQHF
D: TRBD1
size: -
J: TRBJ1-5
V: TRBV5-5

DNA: TGTGCCAGCAGCTTTTCCACAGGGAACACTGAAGCTTTCTTT
CDR3: CASSFSTGNTEAFF
D: -
size: -
J: TRBJ1-1
V: TRBV7-2

DNA: TGTGCCATCAGTGACCCGATAGCGGGGGGTCATGAGACCCAGTACTTC
CDR3: CAISDPIAGGHETQYF
D: TRBD2
size: -
J: TRBJ2-5
V: TRBV10-3

DNA: TGTGCCAGCAGAATATCCTTCGACAGGGGCTCCTACGAGCAGTACTTC
CDR3: CASRISFDRGSYEQYF
D: TRBD1
size: -
J: TRBJ2-7
V: TRBV27

DNA: TGTGCCATCAGTGAGTCAAGGCCGGCCCCCGGAGGCTACACCTTC
CDR3: CAISESRPAPGGYTF
D: -
size: few
J: TRBJ1-2
V: TRBV10-3

DNA: TGTGCCAGCAGTTACTGGGCTAGCGGGGGCTATGAGCAGTTCTTC
CDR3: CASSYWASGGYEQFF
D: TRBD2
size: few
J: TRBJ2-1
V: TRBV6-5

DNA: TGCGCCAGCAGCCAAGATTTCGGGCCACGGGAGACCCAGTACTTC
CDR3: CASSQDFGPRETQYF
D: -
size: -
J: TRBJ2-5
V: TRBV4-3

DNA: TGTGCCAGCAGCCCCCGGTTGGTCACAAGAGGCCGTGATGGCTACACCTTC
CDR3: CASSPRLVTRGRDGYTF
D: -
size: -
J: TRBJ1-2
V: TRBV4-2

DNA: TGTGCCAGCAGTTCGACAGGGGGGGTCGGAAAACTGTTTTTT
CDR3: CASSSTGGVGKLFF
D: TRBD1
size: -
J: TRBJ1-4
V: TRBV12-3/TRBV12-4

DNA: TGTGCCAGCAGCCTCCAACAGGGGGCAGATGAAAAACTGTTTTTT
CDR3: CASSLQQGADEKLFF
D: TRBD1
size: -
J: TRBJ1-4
V: TRBV7-2

DNA: TGTGCCAGCAGCTTAGTTACAGTCAGCAATCAGCCCCAGCATTTT
CDR3: CASSLVTVSNQPQHF
D: -
size: few
J: TRBJ1-5
V: TRBV7-2

DNA: TGCGCCAGCAGCCGTCGCGGTGGGGGGGACACAGATACGCAGTATTTT
CDR3: CASSRRGGGDTDTQYF
D: TRBD2
size: -
J: TRBJ2-3
V: TRBV4-3

DNA: TGCAGTGCTAGAGGGGGGACCGACAGCTCCTACAATGAGCAGTTCTTC
CDR3: CSARGGTDSSYNEQFF
D: -
size: few
J: TRBJ2-1
V: TRBV20-1

DNA: TGTGCCAGCAGTGAATATGGCGGTACGCAGTATTTT
CDR3: CASSEYGGTQYF
D: -
size: -
J: TRBJ2-3
V: TRBV25-1

DNA: TGCGCCAGCAGCTTGGCGTCCGCGGGGAATTACAATGAGCAGTTCTTC
CDR3: CASSLASAGNYNEQFF
D: -
size: -
J: TRBJ2-1
V: TRBV5-1

DNA: TGTGCCAGCAGCCTTTATTGGGAGGTCCATGGCTACACCTTC
CDR3: CASSLYWEVHGYTF
D: -
size: -
J: TRBJ1-2
V: TRBV7-2

DNA: TGTGTCAGCAGCTCCGTTCGGGGTGACAATGAGCAGTTCTTC
CDR3: CVSSSVRGDNEQFF
D: -
size: -
J: TRBJ2-1
V: TRBV12-3/TRBV12-4

DNA: TGTGCCAGCTCCCGACAGGTTCATTTCGAGCAGTACTTC
CDR3: CASSRQVHFEQYF
D: -
size: -
J: TRBJ2-7
V: TRBV6-2/TRBV6-3

DNA: TGTGCCAGCAGTTCAACTATTTGGACAGGGGAAGAAGACGAGCAGTACTTC
CDR3: CASSSTIWTGEEDEQYF
D: TRBD1
size: few
J: TRBJ2-7
V: TRBV28

DNA: TGTGCCAGCAGTTACTTCCAAACGGTCCGGACCGTATACGAGCAGTACTTC
CDR3: CASSYFQTVRTVYEQYF
D: -
size: -
J: TRBJ2-7
V: TRBV6-2/TRBV6-3

DNA: TGCAGCGTTCTCACAGCTTCGAACACCGGGGAGCTGTTTTTT
CDR3: CSVLTASNTGELFF
D: -
size: -
J: TRBJ2-2
V: TRBV29-1

DNA: TGTGCCACCGGGACCGGGGGACGTTATGGCTACACCTTC
CDR3: CATGTGGRYGYTF
D: -
size: few
J: TRBJ1-2
V: TRBV15

DNA: TGTGCCAGCAGCTTAGTAAGGGGAAACAGCGAAAAACTGTTTTTT
CDR3: CASSLVRGNSEKLFF
D: -
size: few
J: TRBJ1-4
V: TRBV7-2

DNA: TGTGCCAGCATGGGACAGGCCCTCGCCAATGAGCAGTTCTTC
CDR3: CASMGQALANEQFF
D: TRBD1
size: -
J: TRBJ2-1
V: TRBV6-5

DNA: TGCGCCAGCAGCCAAGTTGTAAGAGATACGCAGTATTTT
CDR3: CASSQVVRDTQYF
D: -
size: -
J: TRBJ2-3
V: TRBV4-3

DNA: TGTGCCAGCAGCCCTCGTCCGGATTCCTACGAGCAGTACTTC
CDR3: CASSPRPDSYEQYF
D: -
size: few
J: TRBJ2-7
V: TRBV7-3

DNA: TGTGCCAGCAGCTTGACCCCACCTCCTAGCACAGATACGCAGTATTTT
CDR3: CASSLTPPPSTDTQYF
D: -
size: few
J: TRBJ2-3
V: TRBV5-5

DNA: TGCGCCAGCAGCCAAGATGGTTGGTCACCCCTCCACTTT
CDR3: CASSQDGWSPLHF
D: -
size: -
J: TRBJ1-6
V: TRBV4-3

DNA: TGTGCCAGCGGACGGACAGGGGGGACGTTATACGAGCAGTACTTC
CDR3: CASGRTGGTLYEQYF
D: TRBD1
size: -
J: TRBJ2-7
V: TRBV28

DNA: TGTGCCAGCAGCCAAGATCTGGCAGGGTATAATGGCTACACCTTC
CDR3: CASSQDLAGYNGYTF
D: -
size: once
J: TRBJ1-2
V: TRBV3-1

DNA: TGTGCCAGCAGTTTTGCATGGAGACTTGACTCCTACGAGCAGTACTTC
CDR3: CASSFAWRLDSYEQYF
D: -
size: many
J: TRBJ2-7
V: TRBV6-5

DNA: TGCAGTGCTGCAAAATTAACCCTGCACCCCTACGAGCAGTACTTC
CDR3: CSAAKLTLHPYEQYF
D: -
size: -
J: TRBJ2-7
V: TRBV20-1

DNA: TGTGCCAGCAGCTTTTATTCTGGGGACCTTAACTATGGCTACACCTTC
CDR3: CASSFYSGDLNYGYTF
D: -
size: -
J: TRBJ1-2
V: TRBV7-9

DNA: TGTGCCAGCACCCCAGGGAACTACAATGAGCAGTTCTTC
CDR3: CASTPGNYNEQFF
D: -
size: few
J: TRBJ2-1
V: TRBV6-2/TRBV6-3

DNA: TGTGCCAGCAGCCCCCCTCTGCCCACTGAAGCTTTCTTT
CDR3: CASSPPLPTEAFF
D: -
size: -
J: TRBJ1-1
V: TRBV5-5

DNA: TGTGCCATCTCCCCCGGCCGACAGAACTATGGCTACACCTTC
CDR3: CAISPGRQNYGYTF
D: -
size: -
J: TRBJ1-2
V: TRBV12-3/TRBV12-4

DNA: TGTGCCAGCAGCAAAGAAGTACGGTCAGATACGCAGTATTTT
CDR3: CASSKEVRSDTQYF
D: -
size: -
J: TRBJ2-3
V: TRBV12-3/TRBV12-4

DNA: TGTGCCAGCAGCTTGCCCCGGGACAGGAAGATGTCGAGGAACATTCAGTACTTC
CDR3: CASSLPRDRKMSRNIQYF
D: TRBD1
size: -
J: TRBJ2-4
V: TRBV5-7

DNA: TGTGCCAGCAAGCAGGACATAGCCAAAAACATTCAGTACTTC
CDR3: CASKQDIAKNIQYF
D: -
size: -
J: TRBJ2-4
V: TRBV2

DNA: TGTGCCAGCGGACCGGGGCACCTCTATGGCTACACCTTC
CDR3: CASGPGHLYGYTF
D: -
size: -
J: TRBJ1-2
V: TRBV6-2/TRBV6-3

DNA: TGTGCCGGCCGTCGTCAGGGGCAGGTCTATGGCTACACCTTC
CDR3: CAGRRQGQVYGYTF
D: -
size: -
J: TRBJ1-2
V: TRBV10-3

DNA: TGCAGTGCTCTAGGACTAGCGGGAGATTGGGAGACCCAGTACTTC
CDR3: CSALGLAGDWETQYF
D: TRBD2
size: once
J: TRBJ2-5
V: TRBV20-1

DNA: TGTGCCTGCAGACTCGGCGGGGGAGAGACCCAGTACTTC
CDR3: CACRLGGGETQYF
D: TRBD2
size: -
J: TRBJ2-5
V: TRBV2

DNA: TGTGCCAGCAGTGAGTCGACAGGGTCCAAAAACATTCAGTACTTC
CDR3: CASSESTGSKNIQYF
D: TRBD1
size: few
J: TRBJ2-4
V: TRBV2

DNA: TGCAGCGTTCTTCCCACTGGGGCCAACGTCCTGACTTTC
CDR3: CSVLPTGANVLTF
D: -
size: many
J: TRBJ2-6
V: TRBV29-1

DNA: TGTGCCAGCGGCCAAGATCCGGGACAGTGGGATGAGCAGTTCTTC
CDR3: CASGQDPGQWDEQFF
D: TRBD1
size: few
J: TRBJ2-1
V: TRBV4-2

DNA: TGCGCCAGCAGCCAAGATCGCCCGAGCACAGATACGCAGTATTTT
CDR3: CASSQDRPSTDTQYF
D: -
size: -
J: TRBJ2-3
V: TRBV4-1

DNA: TGCAGTGCCCAACCGGGACTAGCGGGGGGTGGCACAGATACGCAGTATTTT
CDR3: CSAQPGLAGGGTDTQYF
D: TRBD2
size: -
J: TRBJ2-3
V: TRBV20-1

DNA: TGCAGTGCGGGGGACAGGGTCCTTAATGAAAAACTGTTTTTT
CDR3: CSAGDRVLNEKLFF
D: TRBD1
size: -
J: TRBJ1-4
V: TRBV20-1

DNA: TGCAGCGTTGATGGTGATAGGAACGATGAGCAGTTCTTC
CDR3: CSVDGDRNDEQFF
D: -
size: -
J: TRBJ2-1
V: TRBV29-1

DNA: TGCAGCGTGGGGCCCGTTTACTCTGGGGCCAACGTCCTGACTTTC
CDR3: CSVGPVYSGANVLTF
D: -
size: many
J: TRBJ2-6
V: TRBV29-1

DNA: TGTGCCAGCAGTTACTCGGGGCGAGGGACAGGGACCAGTTATGGCTACACCTTC
CDR3: CASSYSGRGTGTSYGYTF
D: TRBD1
size: few
J: TRBJ1-2
V: TRBV6-5

DNA: TGTGCCACCAGCATTGCGGGCCCGAATCAGCCCCAGCATTTT
CDR3: CATSIAGPNQPQHF
D: -
size: -
J: TRBJ1-5
V: TRBV24-1